These T cell receptor beta chains were read from a single sample in a study of long-term antiretroviral therapy in people with HIV. Some clones are missing from TCRdb's copy, which holds only in-frame ones; the method was immunoSEQ multiplex PCR. The sample records about 35,000 clones, approximately 85% being singletons. The material sequenced was unsorted PBMCs, taken 2.2 years after starting antiretroviral therapy. These receptors were collected from a man in his late teens or twenties with HIV. CDR3s include the opening cysteine and the closing phenylalanine or tryptophan. The D gene is left open where the match is weak. Clone size appears in some rows only: once, few, many, or a class for an expanded clone.

clone size: .
J gene: TRBJ2-5
V gene: TRBV4-1
D gene: .
CDR3 DNA: TGCGCCAGCAGCCGCGAGCAGAGACTCCAAGAGACCCAGTACTTC
CDR3 protein: CASSREQRLQETQYF

clone size: .
J gene: TRBJ2-7
V gene: TRBV27
D gene: .
CDR3 DNA: TGTGCCAGCAGTTCCAGGGGGAGGTCCTACGAGCAGTACTTC
CDR3 protein: CASSSRGRSYEQYF

clone size: .
J gene: TRBJ2-7
V gene: TRBV30
D gene: .
CDR3 DNA: TGTGCCTGGAGATTTAAAGGCAGGGAGTGGGAGCAGTACTTC
CDR3 protein: CAWRFKGREWEQYF

clone size: .
J gene: TRBJ1-1
V gene: TRBV29-1
D gene: TRBD1
CDR3 DNA: TGCAGCGTTGGGGGACAGGGGGCTTTCACTGAAGCTTTCTTT
CDR3 protein: CSVGGQGAFTEAFF

clone size: .
J gene: TRBJ2-2
V gene: TRBV9
D gene: TRBD1
CDR3 DNA: TGTGCCAGCAGCGCGGGACAGTCCACCGGGGAGCTGTTTTTT
CDR3 protein: CASSAGQSTGELFF

clone size: once
J gene: TRBJ2-1
V gene: TRBV7-2
D gene: .
CDR3 DNA: TGTGCCAGCAAACTCTCCCATTCCTACAATGAGCAGTTCTTC
CDR3 protein: CASKLSHSYNEQFF

clone size: .
J gene: TRBJ1-2
V gene: TRBV27
D gene: .
CDR3 DNA: TGTGCCAGCAAGGGAGAGGGTGATGGCTACACCTTC
CDR3 protein: CASKGEGDGYTF

clone size: .
J gene: TRBJ2-7
V gene: TRBV14
D gene: .
CDR3 DNA: TGTGCCAGCAGCCTTGTAATTTGGCACGAGCAGTACTTC
CDR3 protein: CASSLVIWHEQYF

clone size: .
J gene: TRBJ1-1
V gene: TRBV6-5
D gene: TRBD1
CDR3 DNA: TGTGCCAGCAGGACATGGCCAACAGGGGACACTGAAGCTTTCTTT
CDR3 protein: CASRTWPTGDTEAFF

clone size: .
J gene: TRBJ2-7
V gene: TRBV4-1
D gene: .
CDR3 DNA: TGCGCCAGCAGCCAAGATTTAGGCGAGCAGTACTTC
CDR3 protein: CASSQDLGEQYF

clone size: .
J gene: TRBJ2-1
V gene: TRBV19
D gene: TRBD1
CDR3 DNA: TGTGCCAGTAGTATCCGGGGACAGGGGGGCAATGAGCAGTTCTTC
CDR3 protein: CASSIRGQGGNEQFF

clone size: .
J gene: TRBJ2-2
V gene: TRBV9
D gene: .
CDR3 DNA: TGTGCCAGCAGCGGGAACCTACGGACAAGCACCGGGGAGCTGTTTTTT
CDR3 protein: CASSGNLRTSTGELFF